Below, 26 T cell receptor beta chains from the same sample are listed, as sequenced in a study of cytomegalovirus exposure and HLA in healthy donors. PCR involved 60 Vbeta and 13 Jbeta primers. Generated by immunoSEQ multiplex PCR, the TCRdb table keeps only in-frame clones and is missing some. Of some 200,000 clones in the sample, approximately 83% are singletons; the top ten hold roughly 0.1%. The specimen sequenced was PBMCs. The source of these receptors is a boy between 2 and 15 years old in good health and CMV-seronegative.

The chain's CDR3 is CASSETGGGFDAFF. The CDR3 nucleotides are TGTGCCAGCAGTGAAACCGGGGGGGGATTTGACGCTTTCTTT. The rearrangement joins TRBV6-1 to TRBJ1-1; tentatively, D is TRBD1 (5 bases). The germline V and J ends were trimmed by 2 bases and 11 bases, with 18 bases remaining between them. This CDR3 is 14 amino acids long. The germline gives CDR1 MNHNS, CDR2 SASEGT.

The table lists this clone with a count of one. In DNA form, the CDR3 reads TGTGCCACGGGGGTGGGGGGGTTAAAAGCTTTCTTT. This gives the protein CATGVGGLKAFF. The rearrangement uses TRBV19 and TRBJ1-1; TRBD1 is a possible D gene (5 bases). V was trimmed by 10 bases and J by 9 bases, leaving 18 bases between them. The CDR3 consists of 12 residues. Germline CDR1 reads LNHDA; CDR2 reads SQIVND (reference sequence).

V gene TRBV7-2 combines with J gene TRBJ1-2; D ambiguous. Germline V CDR1 and CDR2: SGHTA, FQGNSA. The CDR3 consists of 15 residues. The V and J ends lost 1 base and 1 base respectively, with 10 bases between them. The CDR3, as DNA: TGTGCCAGCAGCTTAGGCGGGTCAGTTAACTATGGCTACACCTTC. It is translated as CASSLGGSVNYGYTF. Supplemented by reference TRBV7-2 and TRBJ1-2, the full variable domain reads GAGVSQSPSNKVTEKGKDVELRCDPISGHTALYWYRQSLGQGLEFLIYFQGNSAPDKSGLPSDRFSAERTGGSVSTLTIQRTQQEDSAVYLCASSLGGSVNYGYTFGSGTRLTVV.

The chain recombines TRBV5-4 with TRBJ1-3; D remains unclear. The CDR3 loop spans 14 amino acids. Germline V CDR1 and CDR2: SGHNT, YYREEE (reference sequence). V was pared by 0 bases and J by 4 bases, with 8 bases between. CDR3 DNA sequence: TGTGCCAGCAGCTTGGGAGATCTAGGAAACACCATATATTTT. Translation: CASSLGDLGNTIYF. The whole variable domain, filled in from reference TRBV5-4 and TRBJ1-3, reads ETGVTQSPTHLIKTRGQQVTLRCSSQSGHNTVSWYQQALGQGPQFIFQYYREEENGRGNFPPRFSGLQFPNYSSELNVNALELDDSALYLCASSLGDLGNTIYFGEGSWLTVV.

The sample holds one count of this clone. V gene TRBV30 combines with J gene TRBJ2-7, with D unresolved. V lost 2 bases, J lost 0 bases, and 20 bases lay in between. Germline V gives CDR1 GTSNPN, CDR2 SVGIG (reference sequence). The CDR3 consists of 17 residues. The CDR3 DNA reads as TGTGCCTGGAGTACAATTAACCTTGACCGACTCTCCTACGAGCAGTACTTC. Encoded protein: CAWSTINLDRLSYEQYF. The full variable domain, completed using reference TRBV30 and TRBJ2-7, is SQTIHQWPATLVQPVGSPLSLECTVEGTSNPNLYWYRQAAGRGLQLLFYSVGIGQISSEVPQNLSASRPQDRQFILSSKKLLLSDSGFYLCAWSTINLDRLSYEQYFGPGTRLTVT.

This sequence joins TRBV4-1 and TRBJ1-5; tentatively, D is TRBD1 (5 bases). The CDR3 covers 15 residues. The germline V and J ends were trimmed by 0 bases and 6 bases, with 12 bases remaining between them. The germline CDR1 and CDR2 sequences are MGHRA and YSYEKL. The CDR3 sequence: CASSQEGAGIQPQHF. CDR3 bases: TGCGCCAGCAGCCAAGAAGGGGCAGGGATTCAGCCCCAGCATTTT.

This clone was found once. J is TRBJ1-5 and V is TRBV28, with a tentative D call TRBD1 (5 bases). Germline CDR1 MDHEN, CDR2 SYDVKM. Trimming cost V 6 bases and J 3 bases, with 15 bases left between them. The CDR3 totals 15 residues. In DNA form, the CDR3 reads TGTGCCAGCAGCTTTTCTGCGGGGGTCAATCAGCCCCAGCATTTT. It yields the protein CASSFSAGVNQPQHF. The full variable domain, with the rest looked up from reference TRBV28 and TRBJ1-5, is DVKVTQSSRYLVKRTGEKVFLECVQDMDHENMFWYRQDPGLGLRLIYFSYDVKMKEKGDIPEGYSVSREKKERFSLILESASTNQTSMYLCASSFSAGVNQPQHFGDGTRLSIL.

CDR3 region: CASSPSGEASYNEQFF. In nucleotides, the CDR3 is TGTGCCAGCAGCCCTAGCGGGGAGGCATCCTACAATGAGCAGTTCTTC. The gene calls are TRBV5-6 and TRBJ2-1; 9 bases are shared with TRBD2. After removal of 4 bases from V and 1 base from J, the junction contained 6 bases not matched to a gene. This CDR3 is built from 16 residues. Germline lookup yields CDR1 SGHDT and CDR2 YYEEEE.

This rearrangement joins TRBV5-4 to TRBJ2-7, with a weak D call TRBD2 (6 bases). There are 14 residues in the CDR3. Germline assignment: CDR1 SGHNT and CDR2 YYREEE (reference sequence). Between the trimmed V and J ends, which lost 4 bases and 7 bases, there was a span of 18 bases. In nucleotides, the CDR3 is TGTGCCAGCAGCCACAGACCCATTGGGGGGGAGCAGTACTTC. Encoded protein: CASSHRPIGGEQYF. The entire variable domain, with the rest obtained from reference TRBV5-4 and TRBJ2-7, is as follows: ETGVTQSPTHLIKTRGQQVTLRCSSQSGHNTVSWYQQALGQGPQFIFQYYREEENGRGNFPPRFSGLQFPNYSSELNVNALELDDSALYLCASSHRPIGGEQYFGPGTRLTVT.

This chain links TRBV14 with TRBJ1-2; D gene uncertain. The V gene's germline CDR1 is SGHDN and CDR2 FVKESK. Trimming took 4 bases from V and 3 from J, leaving 9 bases between them. The CDR3 spans 13 residues. CDR3 region: CASSPTTDYGYTF. CDR3 in DNA: TGTGCCAGCAGCCCGACAACCGACTATGGCTACACCTTC. Supplemented by reference TRBV14 and TRBJ1-2, the full variable domain reads EAGVTQFPSHSVIEKGQTVTLRCDPISGHDNLYWYRRVMGKEIKFLLHFVKESKQDESGMPNNRFLAERTGGTYSTLKVQPAELEDSGVYFCASSPTTDYGYTFGSGTRLTVV.

The rearrangement links TRBV5-4 to TRBJ2-1, with 11 bases lining up with TRBD2. The CDR3 loop spans 14 amino acids. Germline V CDR1 and CDR2: SGHNT, YYREEE (reference sequence). After removal of 4 bases from V and 6 bases from J, the junction contained 3 bases not matched to a gene. Here the CDR3 DNA reads TGTGCCAGCAGCCCTAGCGGGGGGTTCAATGAGCAGTTCTTC. The encoded protein is CASSPSGGFNEQFF. Full variable domain (remainder filled in from reference TRBV5-4 and TRBJ2-1): ETGVTQSPTHLIKTRGQQVTLRCSSQSGHNTVSWYQQALGQGPQFIFQYYREEENGRGNFPPRFSGLQFPNYSSELNVNALELDDSALYLCASSPSGGFNEQFFGPGTRLTVL.

This rearrangement joins TRBV6-1 to TRBJ1-1, with TRBD1 identical over 7 bases. From germline, CDR1 is MNHNS and CDR2 SASEGT. The CDR3 totals 12 residues. Trimming cost V 6 bases and J 6 bases; bases outside gene matches: 4. CDR3 bases: TGTGCCAGCAGCGGGACAGACCCTGAAGCTTTCTTT. Its translation: CASSGTDPEAFF.

The V and J genes are TRBV5-6 and TRBJ2-5; 7 bases agree with TRBD1. The J call may be faulty, since TRBJ2-7 better matches the DNA end. The CDR3 length is 15 residues. CDR1 and CDR2 from the germline V gene are SGHDT and YYEEEE. The CDR3 protein is CASSLTGVIPYEQYF. CDR3 DNA: TGTGCCAGCAGCTTGACAGGGGTGATCCCCTACGAGCAGTACTTC.

V is TRBV2 and J is TRBJ1-1, with 7 bases aligning to TRBD1. This CDR3 contains 15 residues. V dropped 6 bases and J dropped 0; count of bases not matched to a gene: 7. The germline gives CDR1 SNHLY, CDR2 FYNNEI. The chain's CDR3 is CASRRDSSVNTEAFF. The CDR3 bases are TGTGCCAGCAGGAGGGACAGCTCCGTGAACACTGAAGCTTTCTTT.

The chain joins TRBV4-2 to TRBJ1-1; D call uncertain. The ends were cut back, 0 bases at V and 1 base at J, with 15 bases in the middle. Germline assignment: CDR1 LGHNA and CDR2 YNFKEQ. The CDR3 has 17 residues. The chain's CDR3 is CASSQELWPPGNTEAFF. In DNA, the CDR3 is TGTGCCAGCAGCCAAGAACTCTGGCCCCCGGGGAACACTGAAGCTTTCTTT.

Concerning this clone: An end of the junction differs from the germline gene, which may be a read error. This rearrangement joins TRBV25-1 to TRBJ2-5; perhaps TRBD2 as D (6 bases). This CDR3 is 16 amino acids long. CDR1 and CDR2 (germline): MGHDK, SYGVNS. The CDR3 region is CASGDPFAGTQETQYF. The CDR3 DNA reads TGTGCCAGCGGTGATCCCTTCGCGGGGACCCAAGAGACCCAGTACTTC.

With respect to this clone: Mismatch with germline at one junction end may stem from a read error. The chain carries TRBV2 and TRBJ1-2; D is unresolved. The CDR3 totals 15 residues. Germline V gene data show CDR1 as SNHLY and CDR2 as FYNNEI. The CDR3 DNA is TGTGCCGGCAGCGGGAGTGTTGGGCAGAGCTATGGCTACACCTTC. The encoded protein is CAGSGSVGQSYGYTF.

The V and J genes are TRBV4-3 and TRBJ2-3; TRBD2 matches at 8 bases. The germline V gene encodes CDR1 LGHNA and CDR2 YSLEER. The J segment lost 4 bases and the V segment lost 3 bases, leaving 18 bases of the junction unmatched. The CDR3 extends over 19 amino acids. CDR3 sequence (DNA): TGCGCCAGCAGCCACTACCTCAGGGGACGGGGGGGCCTGCCAGATACGCAGTATTTT. Its translation: CASSHYLRGRGGLPDTQYF.

The chain uses TRBV11-2 and TRBJ1-3, with TRBD1 identical over 9 bases. V gave up 3 bases and J gave up 4 bases; unmatched junction bases: 10. The germline CDR1 and CDR2 sequences are SGHAT and FQNNGV. The CDR3 consists of 17 residues. The CDR3 here is CASSFPSGTGLGNTIYF. The CDR3 DNA is TGTGCCAGCAGCTTCCCGAGCGGGACAGGGTTAGGAAACACCATATATTTT.

The chain joins TRBV7-2 to TRBJ2-5; TRBD2 matches at 16 bases. The CDR3 sequence is 15 residues long. The V gene's germline CDR1 is SGHTA and CDR2 FQGNSA. The V segment lost 5 bases and the J segment 5 bases; nucleotides outside the gene matches: 2. The CDR3 DNA reads as TGTGCCAGCAGCCGGGGACTAGCGGGGGGGGAGACCCAGTACTTC. Protein product: CASSRGLAGGETQYF. Variable domain in full (rest from reference TRBV7-2 and TRBJ2-5): GAGVSQSPSNKVTEKGKDVELRCDPISGHTALYWYRQSLGQGLEFLIYFQGNSAPDKSGLPSDRFSAERTGGSVSTLTIQRTQQEDSAVYLCASSRGLAGGETQYFGPGTRLLVL.

V gene TRBV6-1 combines with J gene TRBJ1-4, with D perhaps matching TRBD1 (6 bases). This CDR3 contains 13 residues. Trimming shortened V by 8 bases and J by 5 bases, and 12 bases separated the two germline ends. Looked up from germline, CDR1 is MNHNS and CDR2 is SASEGT. In DNA, the CDR3 is TGTGCCAGCGTCAGGGGACGAAATGAAAAACTGTTTTTT. As protein: CASVRGRNEKLFF.

The chain employs TRBV5-1 and TRBJ2-1, with 8 bases fitting TRBD1. Germline-derived CDR1 and CDR2 are SGHRS and YFSETQ. This CDR3 comprises 17 residues. The junction had 12 bases not matched to a gene; V was cut back by 1 base and J by 6 bases. The CDR3 loop is CASSLTIWTGRSNEQFF. As DNA, the CDR3 is TGCGCCAGCAGCTTGACCATTTGGACAGGGAGGTCCAATGAGCAGTTCTTC.

This clone was seen a single time. The genes are TRBV29-1 and TRBJ1-1; no definite D call. In germline, CDR1 is SQVTM, CDR2 ANQGSEA. The CDR3 totals 12 residues. Trimming took 5 bases from V and 3 from J, leaving 10 bases between them. Here the CDR3 reads CSVNERDTEAFF. CDR3 sequence (DNA): TGCAGCGTTAATGAGCGCGACACTGAAGCTTTCTTT.

The chain uses TRBV13 and TRBJ1-2; TRBD1 is a possible D gene (6 bases). Germline CDR1 reads PRHDT; CDR2 reads FYEKMQ (reference sequence). With 0 bases removed from V and 8 bases from J, the gap between germline ends came to 10 bases. This CDR3 region has 13 residues. CDR3 nucleotide sequence: TGTGCCAGCAGCTTAGGACAGGGCGACGGCTACACCTTC. Translation: CASSLGQGDGYTF.

This chain connects TRBV7-2 to TRBJ2-5; D ambiguous. In germline, CDR1 is SGHTA, CDR2 FQGNSA. Trimming shortened V by 2 bases and J by 5 bases, and 6 bases separated the two germline ends. This CDR3 is 12 amino acids long. CDR3 nucleotide sequence: TGTGCCAGCAGCTTAAGTCGGGAGACCCAGTACTTC. Protein product: CASSLSRETQYF.

This chain uses TRBV18 with TRBJ1-6; D perhaps matches TRBD1 (5 bases). V shed 6 bases and J shed 5 bases, with 8 bases lying between them. There are 13 residues in the CDR3. Per germline, CDR1 KGHSH and CDR2 LQKENI. The CDR3 DNA follows: TGTGCCAGCTCTACGACAGATAATTCACCCCTCCACTTT. This sequence encodes CASSTTDNSPLHF.